The T cell receptor beta chain under discussion was sequenced for a study of T cells after yellow fever vaccination. Study-level points and caveats: Of the clonotypes, a small share occurred in both CD4 and CD8 compartments.

In making TCR cDNA, 5'RACE template switching added a universal primer site and UMIs to it. TCRdb independently ran MiXCR on the 5' RACE reads; one entry per CDR3 protein. The data hold about 220,000 distinct CDR3 sequences, with more than 3% observed a single time. Germline V lookup: CDR1 KGHDR, CDR2 SFDVKD. Trimming cost V 3 bases and J 0 bases; bases outside gene matches: 10. The CDR3 has 19 amino acids. This clonotype was detected many times. Its cognate antigen is unknown. The J gene is TRBJ2-6, the V gene TRBV24-1; 7 nucleotides agree with TRBD1. The sequences come from CD4+ T cells sorted from PBMCs, collected 10 days after the yellow fever booster vaccination. This TCR came from a man aged 18 to 35 who received the YFV17D yellow fever vaccine. CDR3 amino acids: CATSDATGSVGSGANVLTF. In DNA, the CDR3 is TGTGCCACCAGTGATGCGACAGGGTCGGTTGGCTCTGGGGCCAACGTCCTGACTTTC.